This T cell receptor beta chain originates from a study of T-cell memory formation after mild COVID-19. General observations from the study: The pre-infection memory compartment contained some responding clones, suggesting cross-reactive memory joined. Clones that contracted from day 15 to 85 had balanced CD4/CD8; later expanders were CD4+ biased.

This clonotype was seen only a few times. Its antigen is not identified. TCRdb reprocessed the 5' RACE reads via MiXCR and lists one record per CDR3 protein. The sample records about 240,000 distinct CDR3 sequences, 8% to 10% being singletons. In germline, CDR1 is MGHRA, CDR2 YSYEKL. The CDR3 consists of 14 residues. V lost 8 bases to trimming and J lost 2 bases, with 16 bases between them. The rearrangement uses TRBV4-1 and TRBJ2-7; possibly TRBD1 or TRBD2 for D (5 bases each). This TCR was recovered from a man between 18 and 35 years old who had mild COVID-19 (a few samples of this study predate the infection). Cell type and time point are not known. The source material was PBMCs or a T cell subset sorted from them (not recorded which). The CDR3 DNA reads TGCGCCAGCGGACCCGGGGAAGGGGCCTACGAGCAGTACTTC. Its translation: CASGPGEGAYEQYF.